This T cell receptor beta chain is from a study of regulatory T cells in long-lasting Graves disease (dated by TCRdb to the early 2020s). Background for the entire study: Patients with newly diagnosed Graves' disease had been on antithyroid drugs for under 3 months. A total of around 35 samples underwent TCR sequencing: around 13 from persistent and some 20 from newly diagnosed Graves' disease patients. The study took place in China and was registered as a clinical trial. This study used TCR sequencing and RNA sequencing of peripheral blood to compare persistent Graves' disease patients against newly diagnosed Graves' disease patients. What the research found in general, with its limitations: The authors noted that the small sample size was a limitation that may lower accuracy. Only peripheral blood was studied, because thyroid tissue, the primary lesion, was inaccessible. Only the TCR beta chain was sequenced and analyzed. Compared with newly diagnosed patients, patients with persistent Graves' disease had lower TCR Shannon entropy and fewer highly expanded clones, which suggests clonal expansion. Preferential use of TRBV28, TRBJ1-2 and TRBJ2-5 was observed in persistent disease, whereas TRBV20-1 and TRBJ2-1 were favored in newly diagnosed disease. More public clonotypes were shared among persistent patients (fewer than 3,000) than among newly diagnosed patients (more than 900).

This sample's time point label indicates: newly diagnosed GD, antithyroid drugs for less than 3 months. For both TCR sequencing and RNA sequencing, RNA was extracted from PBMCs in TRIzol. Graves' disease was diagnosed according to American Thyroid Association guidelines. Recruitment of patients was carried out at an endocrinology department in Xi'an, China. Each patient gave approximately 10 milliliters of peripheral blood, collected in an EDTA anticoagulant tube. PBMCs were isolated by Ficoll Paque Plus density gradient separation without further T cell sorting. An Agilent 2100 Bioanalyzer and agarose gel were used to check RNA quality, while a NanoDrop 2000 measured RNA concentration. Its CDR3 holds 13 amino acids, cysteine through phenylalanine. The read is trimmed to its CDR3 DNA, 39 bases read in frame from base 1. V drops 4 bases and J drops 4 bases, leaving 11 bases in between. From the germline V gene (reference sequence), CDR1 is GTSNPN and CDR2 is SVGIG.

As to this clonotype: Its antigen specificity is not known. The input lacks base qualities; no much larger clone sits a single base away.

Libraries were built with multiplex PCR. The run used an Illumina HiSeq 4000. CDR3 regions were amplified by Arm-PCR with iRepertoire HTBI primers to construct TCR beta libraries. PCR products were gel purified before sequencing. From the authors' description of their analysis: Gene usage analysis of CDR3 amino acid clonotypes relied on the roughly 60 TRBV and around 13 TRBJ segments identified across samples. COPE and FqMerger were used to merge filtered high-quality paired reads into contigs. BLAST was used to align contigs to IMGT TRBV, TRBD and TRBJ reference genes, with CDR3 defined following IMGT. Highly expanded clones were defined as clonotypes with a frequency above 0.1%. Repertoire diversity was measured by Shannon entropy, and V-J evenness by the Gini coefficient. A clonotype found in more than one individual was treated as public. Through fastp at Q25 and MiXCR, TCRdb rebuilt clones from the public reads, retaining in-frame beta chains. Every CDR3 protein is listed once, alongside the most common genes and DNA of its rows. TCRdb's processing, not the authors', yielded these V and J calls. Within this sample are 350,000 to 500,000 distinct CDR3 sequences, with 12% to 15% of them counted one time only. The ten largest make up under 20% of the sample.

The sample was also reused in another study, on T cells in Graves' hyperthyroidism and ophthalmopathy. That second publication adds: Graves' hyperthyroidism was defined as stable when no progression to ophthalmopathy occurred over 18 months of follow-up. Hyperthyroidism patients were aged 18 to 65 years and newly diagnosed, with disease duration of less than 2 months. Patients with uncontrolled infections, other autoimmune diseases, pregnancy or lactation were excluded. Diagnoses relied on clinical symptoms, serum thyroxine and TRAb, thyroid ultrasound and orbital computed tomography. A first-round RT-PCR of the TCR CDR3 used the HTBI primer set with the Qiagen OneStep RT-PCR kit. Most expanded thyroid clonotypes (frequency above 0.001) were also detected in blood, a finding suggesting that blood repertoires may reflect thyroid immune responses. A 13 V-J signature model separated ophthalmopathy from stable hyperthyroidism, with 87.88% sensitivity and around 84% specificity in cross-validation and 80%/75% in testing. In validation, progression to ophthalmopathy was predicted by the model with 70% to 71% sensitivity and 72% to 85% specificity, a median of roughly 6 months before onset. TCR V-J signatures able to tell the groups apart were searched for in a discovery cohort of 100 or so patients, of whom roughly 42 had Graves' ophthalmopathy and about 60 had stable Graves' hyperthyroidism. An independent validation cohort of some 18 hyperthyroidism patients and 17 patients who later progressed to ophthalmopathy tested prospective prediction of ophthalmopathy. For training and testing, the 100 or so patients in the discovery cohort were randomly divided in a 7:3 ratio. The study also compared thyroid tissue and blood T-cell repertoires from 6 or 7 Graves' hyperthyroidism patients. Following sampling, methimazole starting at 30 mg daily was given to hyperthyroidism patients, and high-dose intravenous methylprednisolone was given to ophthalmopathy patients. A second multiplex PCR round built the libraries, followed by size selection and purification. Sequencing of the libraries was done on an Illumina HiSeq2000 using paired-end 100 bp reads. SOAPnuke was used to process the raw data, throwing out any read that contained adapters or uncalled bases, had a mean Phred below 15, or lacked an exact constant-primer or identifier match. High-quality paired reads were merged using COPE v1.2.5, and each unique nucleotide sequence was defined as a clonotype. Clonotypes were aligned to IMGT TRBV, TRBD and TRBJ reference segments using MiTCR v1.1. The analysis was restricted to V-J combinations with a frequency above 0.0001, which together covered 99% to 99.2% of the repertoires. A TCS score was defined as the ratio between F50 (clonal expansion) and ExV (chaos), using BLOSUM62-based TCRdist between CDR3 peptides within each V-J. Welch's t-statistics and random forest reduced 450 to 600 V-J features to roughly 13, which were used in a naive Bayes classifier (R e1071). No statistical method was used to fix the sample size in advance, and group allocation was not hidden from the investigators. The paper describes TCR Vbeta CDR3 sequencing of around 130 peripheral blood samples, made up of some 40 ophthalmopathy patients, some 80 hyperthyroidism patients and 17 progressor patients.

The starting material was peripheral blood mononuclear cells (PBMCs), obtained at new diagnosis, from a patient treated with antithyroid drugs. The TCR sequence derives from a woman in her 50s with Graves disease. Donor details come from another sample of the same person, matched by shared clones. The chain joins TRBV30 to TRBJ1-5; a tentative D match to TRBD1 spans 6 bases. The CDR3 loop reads CAWNPTGNQPQHF. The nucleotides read TGTGCCTGGAACCCGACAGGAAATCAGCCCCAGCATTTT.